A selection of T cell receptor beta chains follows, all from one sample in a study of blood T cell repertoires in COVID-19. The repertoire was sequenced with immunoSEQ multiplex PCR; TCRdb's copy has only in-frame clones and lacks some. The data hold about 170,000 clones, with about four fifths observed a single time. Sequenced: peripheral blood. The receptors come from a human donor with acute or convalescent COVID-19. The donor label of this sample is uncertain. Both conserved end residues are part of each CDR3. A D gene is named only where the DNA matches it firmly. For some rows the clone size is stated as once, few or many, or as a class when expanded; others skip it.

j_call d_call clone_size v_call cdr3_nt cdr3_aa
TRBJ1-6 NA NA TRBV5-4 TGTGCCAGCAGCTTGGACAGCGGGAATTCACCCCTCCACTTT CASSLDSGNSPLHF
TRBJ1-2 TRBD1 NA TRBV18 TGTGCCAGCTCACCGGGACAGGGACGCTATGGCTACACCTTC CASSPGQGRYGYTF
TRBJ1-6 NA NA TRBV5-6 TGTGCCAGCAGCATCGCTCACAGGGAAGGAGCTTCACCCCTCCACTTT CASSIAHREGASPLHF
TRBJ1-3 NA few TRBV5-1 TGCGCCAGCAGCTTGGAAGGGGTCGGAAACACCATATATTTT CASSLEGVGNTIYF
TRBJ1-4 TRBD1 NA TRBV5-1 TGCGCCAGCAGCACCAACGTAGGGGGCAATCAAAAACTGTTTTTT CASSTNVGGNQKLFF
TRBJ2-7 NA NA TRBV5-8 TGTGCCAGCAGCCCTGGGCAGCTTTTTCCCTACTTC CASSPGQLFPYF
TRBJ1-4 TRBD1 few TRBV19 TGTGCCAGTAGTATAGATCGCGCAGGGGGCTCAAGAAATGAAAAACTGTTTTTT CASSIDRAGGSRNEKLFF
TRBJ2-1 TRBD2 NA TRBV25-1 TGTGCCAGCAGTGAATCCGGGACTAGCGGGAGGAATGAGCAGTTCTTC CASSESGTSGRNEQFF
TRBJ1-5 TRBD1 NA TRBV2 TGTGCCAGCACCATAGACAGGGGGTCTCAGCCCCAGCATTTT CASTIDRGSQPQHF
TRBJ2-5 NA few TRBV3-1/TRBV3-2 TGTGCCAGCAGCCAAGATCGGACCCAGTACTTC CASSQDRTQYF
TRBJ2-7 TRBD1 many TRBV15 TGTGCCACCAGCAGGGAGGCCCCGGGACAGGGTTTTTACGAGCAGTACTTC CATSREAPGQGFYEQYF
TRBJ1-2 TRBD1 NA TRBV7-9 TGTGCCAGCAGCTTTGGCGGGACAGGGGATGGCTACACCTTC CASSFGGTGDGYTF
TRBJ2-5 NA NA TRBV7-3 TGTGCCAGCAGCCCCGAGGGCCGGCCGCGAGCGGAGACCCAGTACTTC CASSPEGRPRAETQYF
TRBJ1-5 NA few TRBV2 TGTGCCAGCAGTGACTACAGGGATAGCAATCAGCCCCAGCATTTT CASSDYRDSNQPQHF
TRBJ2-7 NA NA TRBV19 TGTGCCAGTAGTATAGAGGTCCGCCGGAGAAACGAGCAGTACTTC CASSIEVRRRNEQYF
TRBJ1-2 TRBD1 NA TRBV7-8 TGTGCCAGCAGCTTAGTGGAAGGGGGCGGAAGGGGCTACACCTTC CASSLVEGGGRGYTF
TRBJ1-5 NA once TRBV7-9 TGTGCCAGCAGCCCCGGGGGAAGCAATCAGCCCCAGCATTTT CASSPGGSNQPQHF
TRBJ2-7 TRBD1 NA TRBV2 TGTGCCAGCAAAGGAGGCCCGGGACAGGGTCTCGGCGAGCAGTACTTC CASKGGPGQGLGEQYF
TRBJ1-6 NA NA TRBV19 TGTGCCAGTATGCAGGGGAATTCTTCACCCCTCCACTTT CASMQGNSSPLHF
TRBJ2-7 NA NA TRBV19 TGTGCCAGTAGTATAGTTCCCCCTTTTCTCTACGAGCAGTACTTC CASSIVPPFLYEQYF
TRBJ1-2 TRBD1 NA TRBV5-1 TGCGCCAGCAGCTTGGCGGGTGGGACAGGGAAAGCTAACTATGGCTACACCTTC CASSLAGGTGKANYGYTF
TRBJ2-7 NA NA TRBV5-1 TGCGCCAGCAGCTTGGGGGGTCTAGGAGGCGGGGAGTCCTACGAGCAGTACTTC CASSLGGLGGGESYEQYF
TRBJ1-1 TRBD1 NA TRBV18 TGTGCCAGCTCACCGGTGAGGGGGCCAAGTGGGACTGAAGCTTTCTTT CASSPVRGPSGTEAFF
TRBJ2-7 NA NA TRBV3-1/TRBV3-2 TGTGCCAGCAGCCCCCGCCTAGCGTCCTACGAGCAGTACTTC CASSPRLASYEQYF
TRBJ2-7 NA NA TRBV12-3/TRBV12-4 TGTGCCAGCAGTGGGGCCCTTTCCTACGAGCAGTACTTC CASSGALSYEQYF
TRBJ1-2 NA NA TRBV7-9 TGTGCCAGCAGCTTGGGACTGCCTGAACGATATGGCTACACCTTC CASSLGLPERYGYTF
TRBJ2-1 TRBD2 NA TRBV9 TGTGCCAGCAGCGTAGGAGGGACTAGTTTATCTGAGCAGTTCTTC CASSVGGTSLSEQFF
TRBJ2-1 NA NA TRBV6-1 TGTGCCAGCAGTGAGGTTAATCAGGTTTACAATGAGCAGTTCTTC CASSEVNQVYNEQFF
TRBJ2-7 TRBD2 NA TRBV6-5 TGTGCCAGCAGTTTCCGGACTAGCGACCTCTACGAGCAGTACTTC CASSFRTSDLYEQYF
TRBJ2-1 NA NA TRBV19 TGTGCCAGTAGTATAGAAACATTCCGCTACAATGAGCAGTTCTTC CASSIETFRYNEQFF
TRBJ2-1 TRBD2 NA TRBV28 TGTGCCAGCAGTCCACCGGGGCGGGGGGGCCTGAATGAGCAGTTCTTC CASSPPGRGGLNEQFF
TRBJ2-2 NA NA TRBV29-1 TGCAGCGTTCGGGCAGGGGCCGGGGAGCTGTTTTTT CSVRAGAGELFF
TRBJ1-2 NA NA TRBV28 TGTGCCAGCAGCCTCCCTGGGGGGAACTATGGCTACACCTTC CASSLPGGNYGYTF
TRBJ1-5 TRBD1 NA TRBV5-1 TGCGCCAGCAGCTTGGAAGGGGGCGGCAATCAGCCCCAGCATTTT CASSLEGGGNQPQHF
TRBJ1-2 TRBD1 NA TRBV30 TGTGCCTGGAGTAGGGACAGGGGTTCAGATAACTATGGCTACACCTTC CAWSRDRGSDNYGYTF
TRBJ1-3 TRBD1 NA TRBV3-1/TRBV3-2 TGTGCCAGCAGGGGGGACAGGGGTCAAGAAAACACCATATATTTT CASRGDRGQENTIYF
TRBJ2-3 TRBD2 NA TRBV28 TGTGCCAGCGGCCTAGCGGGAGGGCCTGTAGGTACGCAGTATTTT CASGLAGGPVGTQYF
TRBJ2-7 TRBD2 NA TRBV7-2 TGTGCCAGCAGCTTAATGCCCCTACCGGGAGGGCCAACTAACGAGCAGTACTTC CASSLMPLPGGPTNEQYF
TRBJ2-3 NA NA TRBV2 TGTGCCAGCATTCTAAACACAGATACGCAGTATTTT CASILNTDTQYF
TRBJ2-3 TRBD2 NA TRBV28 TGTGCCAGCAGTTTGGATCGGGAGGGGACAGATACGCAGTATTTT CASSLDREGTDTQYF
TRBJ1-4 NA NA TRBV21-1 TGTGCCAGCAGCTCCTCCGGGACTGCAGATCCCCCTAATGAAAAACTGTTTTTT CASSSSGTADPPNEKLFF